The entry below describes one T cell receptor beta chain. Per the germline V gene, CDR1 is SGHAT and CDR2 is FQNNGV. V shed 0 bases and J shed 4 bases, with 13 bases lying between them. The CDR3 extends over 15 amino acids. The data were obtained in a study of blood T cell repertoires in COVID-19. About the study: Collection of acute and convalescent COVID-19 samples took place in the United States, Italy and Spain.

In the original processing: Estimates of nucleated cell counts were drawn from the amplification of reference gene primers. Clones were read by immunoSEQ multiplex PCR, and TCRdb kept only the in-frame ones, dropping some. V and J calls plus clone size are reproduced from that table; the DNA served to infer D and trimming. The table records 120,000 to 150,000 clones, around 86% of them present only once. The chain carries TRBV11-2 and TRBJ2-7; no clear D gene. The TCR comes from a human donor in a cohort sampled during active COVID-19. The source material was peripheral blood. The CDR3 reads CASSLDPNPHYEQYF. CDR3 nucleotide sequence: TGTGCCAGCAGCTTAGATCCTAACCCCCATTACGAGCAGTACTTC.